Following are 29 T cell receptor beta chains from one sample sequenced in a study of T cells in Graves' hyperthyroidism and ophthalmopathy. The TCR beta CDR3 regions underwent amplification using RNA transcripts as the source. The HTBI primer set was used in a first-round RT-PCR of the TCR CDR3. TCRdb fed the multiplex PCR reads into MiXCR, producing one record per CDR3 protein. The sample lists hundreds of thousands of distinct CDR3 sequences, around 15% occurring once. Sequenced sample: blood. The source is a young woman with Graves' hyperthyroidism.

CDR3 bases: TGTGCCAGCTCACCCCGGACTAGCGGGACGTTTTCCAATGAGCAGTTCTTC. Translated, it gives CASSPRTSGTFSNEQFF. This chain links TRBV18 with TRBJ2-1, with 12 bases fitting TRBD2. Per the germline V gene, CDR1 is KGHSH and CDR2 is LQKENI. V shed 3 bases, J shed 6 bases, and the junction held 9 bases outside the gene matches. The CDR3 consists of 17 residues.

This clonotype was observed at least ten times. The rearrangement uses TRBV28 and TRBJ1-2, with a possible D match to TRBD1 (5 bases). V gave up 2 bases and J gave up 8 bases, with 12 bases separating them. This CDR3 has 13 residues. The V gene's germline CDR1 is MDHEN and CDR2 SYDVKM. The CDR3 bases are TGTGCCAGCAGTTTAGGGGGATCGGGGGGCTACACCTTC. It codes for CASSLGGSGGYTF.

This clonotype was counted a few times. The chain employs TRBV6-1 and TRBJ2-7; TRBD1 matches 10 bases. Germline V gene sequence: CDR1 MNHNS, CDR2 SASEGT. There are 14 residues in the CDR3. The V segment lost 8 bases and the J segment 4 bases; nucleotides outside the gene matches: 8. The CDR3 here is CASVTGGLVYEQYF. CDR3 in DNA: TGTGCCAGCGTGACAGGGGGCCTTGTTTACGAGCAGTACTTC.

This clonotype was seen repeatedly, ten times or more. J is TRBJ1-1 and V is TRBV30, with 8 bases aligning to TRBD1. The V segment lost 1 base and the J segment 9 bases; nucleotides outside the gene matches: 4. The CDR3 has 12 amino acids. Germline lookup yields CDR1 GTSNPN and CDR2 SVGIG (reference sequence). The CDR3 here is CAWSAWTGKAFF. The CDR3 bases are TGTGCCTGGAGTGCCTGGACAGGGAAAGCTTTCTTT.

This chain joins TRBV27 and TRBJ1-1; no reliable D call. There are 16 residues in the CDR3. In germline, CDR1 is MNHEY, CDR2 SMNVEV (reference sequence). Trimming took off 6 bases at V and 0 bases at J, with 17 bases between the two ends. The DNA for the CDR3 is TGTGCCAGCAGACCTACCCCGGGATCAATGAACACTGAAGCTTTCTTT. It codes for CASRPTPGSMNTEAFF.

CDR3 bases: TGTGCCAGCAGTTTTATCGGGGGTGGTAATGAAAAACTGTTTTTT. Its protein is CASSFIGGGNEKLFF. The chain links TRBV27 to TRBJ1-4, with a tentative D call TRBD1 (5 bases). The CDR3 is 15 residues long. Germline assignment: CDR1 MNHEY and CDR2 SMNVEV (reference sequence). V lost 3 bases and J lost 4, with 12 bases in between.

This clonotype has a handful of counts. This CDR3 is CASSQTSGSRYEQYF. The CDR3 region has the DNA TGTGCCAGCAGCCAAACTAGCGGGAGTCGGTACGAGCAGTACTTC. The V and J genes are TRBV3-1 and TRBJ2-7; TRBD2 agrees at 11 bases. V shed 2 bases, J shed 4 bases, and the junction held 4 bases outside the gene matches. The CDR3 length is 15 residues. Germline lookup yields CDR1 LGHDT and CDR2 YNNKEL (reference sequence).

V gene TRBV19 combines with J gene TRBJ2-6; maybe TRBD2 (5 bases). CDR3 length: 19 residues. Deletions cut 0 bases from V and 0 bases from J, with 15 bases between. Per germline, CDR1 LNHDA and CDR2 SQIVND (reference sequence). The CDR3 DNA follows: TGTGCCAGTAGTATAGATTATGGACTCGAGAGCTCTGGGGCCAACGTCCTGACTTTC. Its protein product is CASSIDYGLESSGANVLTF.

This clonotype was counted many times. The CDR3 sequence is CASSLIGQAYEQYF. CDR3 DNA sequence: TGTGCCAGCAGTTTAATTGGACAGGCCTACGAGCAGTACTTC. The V call is TRBV27, the J call TRBJ2-7; 7 bases fit TRBD1. V was pared by 2 bases and J by 2 bases, with 3 bases of the junction left unmatched. Per the germline V gene, CDR1 is MNHEY and CDR2 is SMNVEV (reference sequence). This CDR3 region has 14 residues.

With regard to this clonotype: A clone one base away is much larger, so this may be a read error. The V gene is TRBV27, the J gene TRBJ2-1; D is ambiguous. Germline V gene sequence: CDR1 MNHEY, CDR2 SMNVEV (reference sequence). The CDR3 totals 16 residues. CDR3: CAGSLAAPSSYNEQFF. DNA of the CDR3: TGTGCCGGCAGTTTAGCAGCCCCGAGCTCCTACAATGAGCAGTTCTTC.

In its sample, this clonotype was seen a few times. This rearrangement joins TRBV3-1 to TRBJ2-5; possible D gene TRBD1, 5 bases. V was clipped by 0 bases and J by 5 bases, with 13 bases between them. Germline V lookup: CDR1 LGHDT, CDR2 YNNKEL (reference sequence). The length of the CDR3 is 15 residues. The CDR3 DNA reads TGTGCCAGCAGCCAAGAAGGCCAGGGATTCGAGACCCAGTACTTC. It encodes CASSQEGQGFETQYF.

To note about this clonotype: Just one base apart from a much larger clone, this may be a read error. The chain recombines TRBV28 with TRBJ2-7; the D is unclear. Trimming took 6 bases from V and 6 from J, leaving 9 bases between them. CDR1 and CDR2 (germline): MDHEN, SYDVKM. The CDR3 extends over 11 amino acids. The CDR3 region has the DNA TGTGCCAGCAGATACAACTGCGAGCAGTACTTC. Its translation: CASRYNCEQYF.

This clonotype was observed a single time. The chain links TRBV7-3 to TRBJ1-3; D is possibly TRBD1 (6 bases). CDR1 SGHTA and CDR2 FQGTGA come from the germline V gene. The CDR3 consists of 13 residues. The V gene lost 2 bases and the J gene lost 8 bases, with 10 bases spanning the gap. In nucleotides, the CDR3 is TGTGCCAGCAGCTTACAGGAGGGGGACACCATATATTTT. Translating it yields CASSLQEGDTIYF.

In the case of this clonotype: A much larger clonotype is one base distant, so this may be a read error. The V and J genes are TRBV6-5 and TRBJ1-1; TRBD1 is a possible D gene (6 bases). CDR1 and CDR2 (germline): MNHEY, SVGAGI. V shed 2 bases and J shed 4 bases, with 8 bases lying between them. This CDR3 comprises 13 residues. This CDR3 reads CASSYGGATEAFF. The CDR3 DNA sequence: TGTGCCAGCAGTTACGGGGGGGCCACTGAAGCTTTCTTT.

This clonotype showed up many times. The chain joins TRBV12-3 or TRBV12-4 to TRBJ2-3; TRBD2 agrees at 13 bases. The CDR3 length is 17 residues. With V trimmed by 5 bases and J by 10 bases, 15 bases remained unmatched. The CDR3 reads CASSRDLWTSGSESQYF. CDR3 in DNA: TGTGCCAGCAGTCGAGACCTGTGGACTAGCGGGAGTGAGTCGCAGTATTTT.

The chain combines TRBV14 with TRBJ1-6, with D tentatively TRBD1 (5 bases). Trimming shortened V by 4 bases and J by 3 bases, and 7 bases separated the two germline ends. Germline V lookup: CDR1 SGHDN, CDR2 FVKESK. This CDR3 region has 14 residues. In DNA form, the CDR3 reads TGTGCCAGCAGCCCGACAGTCTATAATTCACCCCTCCACTTT. Translating it yields CASSPTVYNSPLHF. Supplemented by reference TRBV14 and TRBJ1-6, the full variable domain reads EAGVTQFPSHSVIEKGQTVTLRCDPISGHDNLYWYRRVMGKEIKFLLHFVKESKQDESGMPNNRFLAERTGGTYSTLKVQPAELEDSGVYFCASSPTVYNSPLHFGNGTRLTVT.

This clonotype occurred many times. J is TRBJ1-5 and V is TRBV7-2, with 7 nucleotides matching TRBD1. Germline lookup yields CDR1 SGHTA and CDR2 FQGNSA. The J segment lost 3 bases and the V segment lost 2 bases, leaving 4 bases of the junction unmatched. This CDR3 has 15 amino acids. CDR3 residues: CASSLRDSYNQPQHF. The CDR3 DNA sequence: TGTGCCAGCAGCTTAAGGGACAGCTACAATCAGCCCCAGCATTTT.

A few counts support this clonotype. The chain has TRBV6-4 and TRBJ2-3; D tentatively reads TRBD1 or TRBD2 (5 bases each). This CDR3 is 15 amino acids long. Germline CDR1 is MRHNA and CDR2 is SNTAGT. V gave up 5 bases and J gave up 1 base, with 13 bases separating them. The CDR3 sequence: CASSRERGGTDTQYF. CDR3 DNA sequence: TGTGCCAGCAGTAGGGAGCGAGGGGGCACAGATACGCAGTATTTT.

As regards this clonotype: A clone one base away is much larger, so this may be a read error. This rearrangement joins TRBV2 to TRBJ2-1; D might be TRBD2 (5 bases). The CDR3 covers 15 residues. Germline assignment: CDR1 SNHLY and CDR2 FYNNEI. The ends were cut back, 7 bases at V and 10 bases at J, with 23 bases in the middle. The CDR3 protein is CASNTLARSTSEQFF. CDR3 coding DNA: TGTGCCAGCAATACCTTAGCGAGATCTACGTCGGAGCAGTTCTTC.

This clonotype occurred many times. The chain is built from TRBV11-1 and TRBJ2-3; 8 bases match TRBD2. The CDR3 covers 16 residues. V lost 3 bases and J lost 2; bases outside the gene matches: 7. Germline CDR1 SGHAT, CDR2 FQDESV (reference sequence). CDR3 in amino acids: CASSFRTAGDTDTQYF. In nucleotides, the CDR3 is TGTGCCAGCAGCTTTAGAACAGCGGGAGACACAGATACGCAGTATTTT.

This clonotype was recorded at least ten times. The V and J genes are TRBV12-3 or TRBV12-4 and TRBJ2-7; 10 nucleotides match TRBD1. The V gene end was trimmed by 5 bases and the J gene end by 3 bases; junction bases not matched to a gene: 7. The length of the CDR3 is 15 residues. The CDR3 bases are TGTGCCAGCAGTCCCAGGGGGACAGGGGACTACGAGCAGTACTTC. This sequence encodes CASSPRGTGDYEQYF.

This clonotype was detected ten times or more. The CDR3: CASSLGDTLQQFF. The DNA for the CDR3 is TGTGCCAGCAGCTTAGGGGACACCCTTCAGCAGTTCTTC. The V gene is TRBV11-1, the J gene TRBJ2-1; D may be TRBD1 (6 bases). Germline CDR1 is SGHAT and CDR2 is FQDESV (reference sequence). The V end was cut by 1 base, the J end by 11 bases, with 12 bases between. The CDR3 has 13 residues.

The sample holds many counts of this clonotype. This chain links TRBV18 with TRBJ2-7; 7 nucleotides align to TRBD2. V dropped 3 bases and J dropped 0; count of bases not matched to a gene: 2. This CDR3 comprises 14 residues. CDR1 is KGHSH and CDR2 is LQKENI in the germline V gene. DNA of the CDR3: TGTGCCAGCTCACCGGAGCGGGACTCCTACGAGCAGTACTTC. It encodes CASSPERDSYEQYF.

The rearrangement joins TRBV4-2 to TRBJ2-2; a possible D gene is TRBD2 (5 bases). CDR1 and CDR2 from the germline V gene are LGHNA and YNFKEQ. The CDR3 has 16 residues. Trimming removed 0 bases from V and 4 bases from J, with 12 bases in between. DNA of the CDR3: TGTGCCAGCAGCCAAGATTTACTAGGGAGCACCGGGGAGCTGTTTTTT. Translated, it gives CASSQDLLGSTGELFF.

In its sample, this clonotype was seen many times. The rearrangement joins TRBV15 to TRBJ2-3; maybe TRBD2 (6 bases). V lost 1 base to trimming and J lost 3 bases, with 14 bases between them. CDR1 is LNHNV, CDR2 YYDKDF, per germline (reference sequence). The length of the CDR3 is 16 residues. In nucleotides, the CDR3 is TGTGCCACCAGCAGAGGTCTGGGGGGAGGAACAGATACGCAGTATTTT. Its translation: CATSRGLGGGTDTQYF. Full variable domain (remainder filled in from reference TRBV15 and TRBJ2-3): DAMVIQNPRYQVTQFGKPVTLSCSQTLNHNVMYWYQQKSSQAPKLLFHYYDKDFNNEADTPDNFQSRRPNTSFCFLDIRSPGLGDTAMYLCATSRGLGGGTDTQYFGPGTRLTVL.

The chain employs TRBV2 and TRBJ2-7, with D unclear. Looked up from germline, CDR1 is SNHLY and CDR2 is FYNNEI. The CDR3 runs to 12 residues. The V gene lost 2 bases and the J gene lost 4 bases, with 6 bases spanning the gap. The CDR3 DNA sequence: TGTGCCAGCAGTGAACAGATTTACGAGCAGTACTTC. As protein: CASSEQIYEQYF.

Concerning this clonotype itself: A much more abundant neighbour one base away suggests this may be a read error. The chain recombines TRBV28 with TRBJ2-7; D remains ambiguous. The CDR3 length is 15 residues. In germline, CDR1 is MDHEN, CDR2 SYDVKM. The CDR3 reads CASSLSVNLLYEQCF. The CDR3 nucleotides read TGTGCCAGCAGTTTATCGGTCAATCTCCTCTACGAGCAGTGCTTC.

The chain joins TRBV7-2 to TRBJ2-5, with a possible D match to TRBD1 (5 bases). Per germline, CDR1 SGHTA and CDR2 FQGNSA. The germline V and J ends were trimmed by 5 bases and 5 bases, with 15 bases remaining between them. The CDR3 has 14 amino acids. CDR3 sequence: CASSDGRVVETQYF. CDR3 coding DNA: TGTGCCAGCAGCGACGGCAGGGTTGTGGAGACCCAGTACTTC.

Ten or more counts support this clonotype. The CDR3 protein is CASSYFAGDTYEQYF. In DNA, the CDR3 is TGTGCCAGCAGTTACTTTGCGGGTGACACCTACGAGCAGTACTTC. The chain uses TRBV6-2 or TRBV6-3 and TRBJ2-7; tentative D call: TRBD2 (5 bases). CDR3 length equals 15 residues. Germline values: CDR1 MNHEY, CDR2 SVGEGT. Deletions cut 1 base from V and 2 bases from J, with 12 bases between.